Listed below are T cell receptor beta chains from one sample, sequenced in a study of blood T cell repertoires in COVID-19. Sequenced by immunoSEQ multiplex PCR; TCRdb stores in-frame clones only, minus some. The sample lists 100,000 to 150,000 clones; approximately 88% were seen once. Sequenced material: peripheral blood. The receptors here all came from a man aged 60-69 years with acute or convalescent COVID-19. CDR3s include the opening cysteine and the closing phenylalanine or tryptophan. The order of the fields is D gene, CDR3 length, J gene, clone size, V gene, CDR3 protein, CDR3 DNA. D genes are given only for firm matches. The size field is filled for only some rows; it gives once, few, many or a size class.

NA,12,TRBJ1-6,once,TRBV4-1,CASSQGLFPLHF,TGCGCCAGCAGCCAAGGTCTTTTCCCCCTCCACTTT
NA,15,TRBJ2-5,NA,TRBV24-1,CATSDFGGPQETQYF,TGTGCCACCAGTGATTTTGGGGGCCCCCAAGAGACCCAGTACTTC
NA,14,TRBJ2-7,once,TRBV2,CASSEAGGQYEQYF,TGTGCCAGCAGTGAAGCGGGGGGACAGTACGAGCAGTACTTC
TRBD2,18,TRBJ2-5,NA,TRBV4-2,CASSTRGLAGGKGETQYF,TGTGCCAGCAGCACCCGAGGACTAGCGGGAGGCAAGGGAGAGACCCAGTACTTC
TRBD1,19,TRBJ2-7,NA,TRBV7-9,CASSLEVGKGDRVSYEQYF,TGTGCCAGCAGCTTAGAGGTTGGGAAGGGGGACAGGGTATCCTACGAGCAGTACTTC
TRBD2,13,TRBJ2-4,NA,TRBV29-1,CSVGREGVNIQYF,TGCAGCGTAGGACGGGAGGGCGTGAACATTCAGTACTTC
TRBD1,14,TRBJ2-7,NA,TRBV5-1,CASSPRTGPGEQYF,TGCGCCAGCAGCCCTAGGACAGGCCCTGGGGAGCAGTACTTC
NA,14,TRBJ2-7,NA,TRBV11-1,CASSWGESSYEQYF,TGTGCCAGCAGCTGGGGAGAGAGCTCCTACGAGCAGTACTTC
TRBD2,16,TRBJ2-3,NA,TRBV5-1,CASSYQLAGSTDTQYF,TGCGCCAGCAGCTACCAACTAGCGGGGAGCACAGATACGCAGTATTTT
NA,13,TRBJ1-5,NA,TRBV12-3/TRBV12-4,CASSLRGNQPQHF,TGTGCCAGCAGTTTGAGGGGGAATCAGCCCCAGCATTTT
NA,13,TRBJ2-6,NA,TRBV14,CASTGSGANVLTF,TGTGCCAGCACGGGCTCTGGGGCCAACGTCCTGACTTTC
NA,13,TRBJ2-1,once,TRBV3-1/TRBV3-2,CASSGGSYNEQFF,TGTGCCAGCAGTGGAGGCTCCTACAATGAGCAGTTCTTC
TRBD2,15,TRBJ2-3,NA,TRBV19,CASSSSGGRRDTQYF,TGTGCCAGTAGTTCTAGCGGGGGCCGACGGGATACGCAGTATTTT
TRBD1,14,TRBJ1-2,NA,TRBV27,CASSHTSGGGGYTF,TGTGCCAGCAGTCATACCTCAGGGGGCGGCGGCTACACCTTC
TRBD1,18,TRBJ1-4,NA,TRBV7-2,CASSLLSGTEATNEKLFF,TGTGCCAGCAGCCTACTCTCCGGGACAGAAGCAACTAATGAAAAACTGTTTTTT
TRBD2,14,TRBJ2-7,once,TRBV5-8,CASSFKLAKYEQYF,TGTGCCAGCAGCTTTAAACTAGCGAAATACGAGCAGTACTTC
TRBD1,15,TRBJ1-2,few,TRBV5-6,CASSLITGTGYGYTF,TGTGCCAGCAGCTTGATTACCGGGACAGGCTATGGCTACACCTTC
NA,15,TRBJ2-7,NA,TRBV7-3,CASSLGAGLTYEQYF,TGTGCCAGCAGCTTAGGGGCGGGGCTCACCTACGAGCAGTACTTC
TRBD1,14,TRBJ2-2,NA,TRBV7-8,CASSERGQAGELFF,TGTGCCAGCAGCGAAAGGGGGCAAGCCGGGGAGCTGTTTTTT
NA,13,TRBJ1-4,NA,TRBV6-5,CASSYVGNEKLFF,TGTGCCAGCAGTTACGTCGGTAATGAAAAACTGTTTTTT
TRBD2,18,TRBJ2-3,NA,TRBV18,CASSPVRPGTGGTDTQYF,TGTGCCAGCTCACCGGTCCGGCCAGGAACCGGGGGGACAGATACGCAGTATTTT
TRBD2,14,TRBJ2-2,few,TRBV6-4,CASQSGRASGELFF,TGTGCCAGCCAAAGCGGGAGGGCCTCCGGGGAGCTGTTTTTT
TRBD1,15,TRBJ1-5,NA,TRBV5-4,CASSPGTGLGQPQHF,TGTGCCAGCAGTCCCGGGACAGGGTTAGGACAGCCCCAGCATTTT
TRBD1,17,TRBJ1-2,once,TRBV18,CASSPGGDRIYSYGYTF,TGTGCCAGCTCACCGGGCGGGGACAGGATCTATTCCTATGGCTACACCTTC
NA,14,TRBJ1-1,NA,TRBV5-1,CASSLEQMNTEAFF,TGCGCCAGCAGCTTGGAACAGATGAACACTGAAGCTTTCTTT
TRBD1,13,TRBJ2-5,NA,TRBV6-5,CASSRQGSGTQYF,TGTGCCAGCAGCAGACAGGGCTCCGGGACCCAGTACTTC